These T cell receptor beta chains were read from a single sample in a study of cytomegalovirus exposure and HLA in healthy donors. Sequencing was performed with immunoSEQ multiplex PCR; in TCRdb, only in-frame clones are kept and a portion is missing. The table records about 120,000 clones, 75% to 85% of them present only once. Sequenced material: PBMCs. The receptor source for this set is a male donor in good health and CMV-seronegative. CDR3s include the opening cysteine and the closing phenylalanine or tryptophan. A D gene is named only where the DNA matches it firmly. Clone size appears in some rows only: once, few, many, or a class for an expanded clone.

>TRBJ2-5|.|11|.|TRBV20-1
CSASREETQYF
TGCAGTGCTAGCAGGGAAGAGACCCAGTACTTC
>TRBJ1-1|once|15|TRBD1|TRBV6-5
CASSVGQGRTTEAFF
TGTGCCAGCAGTGTAGGACAGGGTAGGACGACTGAAGCTTTCTTT
>TRBJ2-1|few|12|.|TRBV14
CASSPQYNEQFF
TGTGCCAGCAGCCCCCAGTACAATGAGCAGTTCTTC
>TRBJ1-2|few|14|.|TRBV6-6
CASSYSKGVGGYTF
TGTGCCAGCAGTTACTCGAAGGGGGTAGGAGGCTACACCTTC
>TRBJ2-1|few|13|.|TRBV11-3
CASSSGTRGEQFF
TGTGCCAGCAGCTCGGGAACCCGGGGTGAGCAGTTCTTC
>TRBJ1-5|.|13|.|TRBV19
CASTPDRNQPQHF
TGTGCCAGTACCCCGGACAGAAATCAGCCCCAGCATTTT
>TRBJ1-5|.|16|.|TRBV7-8
CASTWGTSNSNQPQHF
TGTGCCAGCACCTGGGGGACTAGTAATAGCAATCAGCCCCAGCATTTT
>TRBJ2-1|.|15|.|TRBV6-4
CASSDGAETYNEQFF
TGTGCCAGCAGTGACGGGGCAGAAACCTACAATGAGCAGTTCTTC
>TRBJ2-1|.|12|TRBD1|TRBV5-6
CASSQGANEQFF
TGTGCCAGCTCCCAGGGGGCCAATGAGCAGTTCTTC
>TRBJ2-2|.|15|TRBD1|TRBV9
CASSAQGTDTGELFF
TGTGCCAGCAGCGCACAGGGGACGGACACCGGGGAGCTGTTTTTT
>TRBJ2-7|.|15|.|TRBV28
CASSLGGNTNYEQYF
TGTGCCAGCAGTTTGGGGGGAAATACCAACTACGAGCAGTACTTC
>TRBJ2-7|.|19|TRBD1|TRBV27
CASSFFPPESTGGLYEQYF
TGTGCCAGCAGTTTTTTCCCCCCAGAATCGACAGGGGGCTTATACGAGCAGTACTTC
>TRBJ2-2|once|15|.|TRBV2
CASSGQISGTGELFF
TGTGCCAGCAGTGGGCAAATTTCAGGCACCGGGGAGCTGTTTTTT
>TRBJ2-5|.|11|.|TRBV6-6
CATGAGETQYF
TGTGCCACAGGGGCCGGGGAGACCCAGTACTTC
>TRBJ2-7|.|17|TRBD1|TRBV5-1
CASSYGQGASDVREQYF
TGCGCCAGCAGCTACGGACAGGGGGCGTCTGACGTGAGAGAGCAGTACTTC
>TRBJ1-5|.|19|TRBD1|TRBV9
CASSVWVGRGQGHNQPQHF
TGTGCCAGCAGCGTATGGGTGGGGCGGGGACAGGGGCATAATCAGCCCCAGCATTTT
>TRBJ2-7|.|15|TRBD1|TRBV6-5
CASSYGTGDNYEQYF
TGTGCCAGCAGTTACGGGACAGGGGACAACTACGAGCAGTACTTC
>TRBJ2-7|.|15|TRBD1|TRBV7-9
CSSSKPTGGTGEQYF
TGTTCCAGCAGCAAACCGACAGGGGGGACTGGAGAGCAGTACTTC
>TRBJ2-3|.|14|.|TRBV10-1
CASSEFGVSDTQYF
TGCGCCAGCAGTGAGTTCGGGGTCTCAGATACGCAGTATTTT
>TRBJ1-3|.|15|TRBD1|TRBV7-8
CASSTGTGVGNTIYF
TGTGCCAGCAGCACCGGGACAGGGGTCGGAAACACCATATATTTT
>TRBJ1-2|.|12|TRBD1|TRBV30
CASGQGARGYTF
TGTGCCTCGGGACAGGGGGCGCGAGGCTACACCTTC
>TRBJ2-7|.|12|.|TRBV30
CAWSYSVYEQYF
TGTGCCTGGAGTTATAGCGTCTACGAGCAGTACTTC
>TRBJ1-2|.|13|TRBD1|TRBV7-2
CASRATGDYGYTF
TGTGCCAGCAGGGCGACAGGGGATTATGGCTACACCTTC
>TRBJ2-2|.|14|TRBD2|TRBV15
CATSRAIAGGELFF
TGTGCCACCAGCAGAGCAATAGCGGGCGGGGAGCTGTTTTTT
>TRBJ2-3|.|15|.|TRBV10-3
CAISESGTRADTQYF
TGTGCCATCAGTGAGTCCGGGACAAGGGCAGATACGCAGTATTTT
>TRBJ2-3|.|12|.|TRBV2
CASNRRGDTQYF
TGTGCCAGCAATCGGAGGGGAGATACGCAGTATTTT
>TRBJ2-7|.|13|.|TRBV2
CASSETSHHEQYF
TGTGCCAGCAGTGAAACCAGTCACCACGAGCAGTACTTC
>TRBJ1-5|.|17|TRBD1|TRBV28
CASSPPGQYNSNQPQHF
TGTGCCAGCAGTCCACCGGGACAGTACAATAGCAATCAGCCCCAGCATTTT
>TRBJ2-1|.|13|.|TRBV6-5
CASSYSLASEQFF
TGTGCCAGCAGTTACTCCCTCGCCAGTGAGCAGTTCTTC
>TRBJ2-1|.|13|.|TRBV10-1
CASSESLVVEQFF
TGCGCCAGCAGTGAGTCTCTAGTAGTCGAGCAGTTCTTC
>TRBJ1-2|.|17|.|TRBV30
CAWIYGVEGLTNYGYTF
TGTGCCTGGATTTATGGGGTAGAGGGACTTACTAACTATGGCTACACCTTC
>TRBJ2-2|.|13|TRBD1|TRBV7-9
CASSSQGAGELFF
TGTGCCAGCAGCTCCCAGGGGGCCGGGGAGCTGTTTTTT
>TRBJ2-2|.|14|TRBD1|TRBV4-1
CASKGTGGTGELFF
TGCGCCAGCAAGGGGACAGGGGGTACCGGGGAGCTGTTTTTT
>TRBJ2-7|once|15|TRBD2|TRBV4-3
CASTLTSGGAGEQYF
TGCGCCAGCACCTTGACTAGCGGGGGGGCGGGAGAGCAGTACTTC
>TRBJ1-6|.|15|.|TRBV5-6
CASSLVQGHNSPLHF
TGTGCCAGCAGCTTGGTCCAGGGGCATAATTCACCCCTCCACTTT
>TRBJ2-7|few|17|TRBD2|TRBV14
CASSQADPGGPLWEQYF
TGTGCCAGCAGCCAAGCGGATCCGGGAGGGCCTCTTTGGGAGCAGTACTTC
>TRBJ2-1|.|18|TRBD2|TRBV7-6
CASSPDGRGAGRWDEQFF
TGTGCCAGCAGCCCTGATGGGCGGGGGGCGGGTCGTTGGGATGAGCAGTTCTTC
>TRBJ1-4|.|14|TRBD1|TRBV27
CASSLSSRGEKLFF
TGTGCCAGCAGTTTATCATCCAGGGGGGAAAAACTGTTTTTT
>TRBJ2-7|.|13|.|TRBV15
CATSKVISGEQYF
TGTGCCACCAGCAAGGTTATCTCGGGCGAGCAGTACTTC
>TRBJ2-3|.|14|.|TRBV5-1
CASSSDRGTDTQYF
TGCGCCAGCAGCTCCGACAGAGGCACAGATACGCAGTATTTT